A selection of T cell receptor beta chains follows, all from one sample in a study of OX40 agonist ivuxolimab in advanced cancers. TCRdb's copy holds only in-frame clones and misses some; the assay was immunoSEQ multiplex PCR. The sample includes roughly 70,000 clones, 85% of them seen just once. This sample comprised CD4+ or CD8+ T cells sorted from blood, obtained in a trial of the OX40 agonist ivuxolimab. The receptors here all came from an adult with an advanced solid tumor such as melanoma, head and neck, liver or kidney cancer. The CDR3 runs from the conserved cysteine through the conserved F or W. D genes are given only for firm matches. Expanded clones get a size class; other rows say once, few or many, or leave the size out.

CASHRANSPLHF	TGTGCCAGCCACAGGGCTAATTCACCCCTCCACTTT	NA	TRBJ1-6	TRBV2	NA
CASGLVLGATDTQYF	TGTGCTAGTGGTTTGGTACTGGGGGCCACAGATACGCAGTATTTT	NA	TRBJ2-3	TRBV12-5	once
CASSPQNTGELFF	TGTGCCAGCTCACCGCAAAACACCGGGGAGCTGTTTTTT	NA	TRBJ2-2	TRBV18	NA
CASSVGLGGETQYF	TGTGCCAGCAGTGTTGGACTAGGAGGGGAGACCCAGTACTTC	TRBD2	TRBJ2-5	TRBV9	NA
CASDRGTSGYNEQFF	TGTGCCAGTGACCGCGGGACTAGCGGGTACAATGAGCAGTTCTTC	TRBD2	TRBJ2-1	TRBV19	NA
CASSLGVANEQFF	TGTGCCAGCTCACTTGGGGTGGCCAATGAGCAGTTCTTC	NA	TRBJ2-1	TRBV18	NA
CASSLRQGGGLDTQYF	TGTGCCAGCAGCCTCAGACAGGGGGGTGGATTGGATACGCAGTATTTT	TRBD1	TRBJ2-3	TRBV5-8	NA
CAWSVGRTSGNLDTQYF	TGTGCCTGGAGTGTGGGCCGTACTAGCGGGAATCTAGATACGCAGTATTTT	TRBD2	TRBJ2-3	TRBV30	once
CASSPMAPVGTGELFF	TGTGCCAGCAGCCCGATGGCCCCGGTCGGCACCGGGGAGCTGTTTTTT	NA	TRBJ2-2	TRBV7-9	NA
CASSSYTGDLYGYTF	TGTGCCAGCAGCTCTTACACGGGGGATCTATATGGCTACACCTTC	NA	TRBJ1-2	TRBV7-2	NA
CASNKGQAPYEQYF	TGTGCCAGCAATAAGGGGCAGGCGCCCTACGAGCAGTACTTC	NA	TRBJ2-7	TRBV6-5	NA
CASSGRTGMNTEAFF	TGTGCCAGCAGCGGTCGGACAGGTATGAACACTGAAGCTTTCTTT	TRBD1	TRBJ1-1	TRBV7-9	NA
CASSSGDSDNSPLHF	TGTGCCAGCAGCTCGGGGGACAGCGATAATTCACCCCTCCACTTT	TRBD1	TRBJ1-6	TRBV5-5	few
CASSVWAGWYNEQFF	TGTGCCAGCAGCGTCTGGGCAGGGTGGTACAATGAGCAGTTCTTC	NA	TRBJ2-1	TRBV5-6	NA
CASSPGQGIADTQYF	TGCGCCAGCAGCCCTGGACAGGGAATCGCAGATACGCAGTATTTT	TRBD1	TRBJ2-3	TRBV5-1	NA
CASSSPGLAGGPTDTQYF	TGTGCCAGCAGTTCACCAGGACTAGCGGGGGGGCCCACAGATACGCAGTATTTT	TRBD2	TRBJ2-3	TRBV28	NA
CSATLTGEQFF	TGCAGTGCTACCTTGACAGGGGAGCAGTTCTTC	TRBD1	TRBJ2-1	TRBV20-1	few
CASSPNGTPYGYTF	TGTGCCAGCAGCCCTAACGGGACACCGTATGGCTACACCTTC	NA	TRBJ1-2	TRBV28	NA
CASSQGTPGDETQYF	TGTGCCAGCAGCCAAGGGACCCCAGGGGACGAGACCCAGTACTTC	NA	TRBJ2-5	TRBV4-2	NA
CASSPTGGNQPQHF	TGTGCCAGCAGCCCGACAGGAGGCAATCAGCCCCAGCATTTT	NA	TRBJ1-5	TRBV7-6	NA
CASSPQSGGGEQYF	TGTGCCAGCTCACCACAGAGCGGGGGGGGAGAGCAGTACTTC	TRBD2	TRBJ2-7	TRBV18	once
CASSTQGTGGNYGYTF	TGTGCCAGTAGTACCCAAGGGACAGGGGGCAACTATGGCTACACCTTC	TRBD1	TRBJ1-2	TRBV19	NA
CSARLQETQYF	TGCAGTGCCCGACTTCAAGAGACCCAGTACTTC	NA	TRBJ2-5	TRBV20-1	NA
CASSFLAPNTGELFF	TGTGCCAGCAGTTTCCTAGCGCCGAACACCGGGGAGCTGTTTTTT	NA	TRBJ2-2	TRBV27	once
CASSYSTSGGRNIQYF	TGTGCCAGCAGTTACTCGACTAGCGGGGGCAGAAACATTCAGTACTTC	TRBD2	TRBJ2-4	TRBV6-5	once
CASSQTSGNARNEQFF	TGCGCCAGCAGCCAGACTAGCGGGAATGCGAGGAATGAGCAGTTCTTC	TRBD2	TRBJ2-1	TRBV5-1	NA
CASSLAGGELFF	TGTGCCAGCAGCTTAGCCGGCGGGGAGCTGTTTTTT	NA	TRBJ2-2	TRBV11-3	NA
CASSSGSWMGEQYF	TGTGCCAGTAGTTCCGGATCCTGGATGGGCGAGCAGTACTTC	NA	TRBJ2-7	TRBV19	NA
CARSWPGITWGGYTF	TGTGCCAGAAGCTGGCCGGGGATCACATGGGGTGGCTACACCTTC	NA	TRBJ1-2	TRBV5-3	once
CASSTGTSSYNEQFF	TGTGCCAGCAGCACCGGGACTAGCTCCTACAATGAGCAGTTCTTC	TRBD2	TRBJ2-1	TRBV9	NA
CASSHLGPVGYTF	TGTGCCAGCAGCCACCTTGGACCTGTTGGCTACACCTTC	NA	TRBJ1-2	TRBV21-1	NA